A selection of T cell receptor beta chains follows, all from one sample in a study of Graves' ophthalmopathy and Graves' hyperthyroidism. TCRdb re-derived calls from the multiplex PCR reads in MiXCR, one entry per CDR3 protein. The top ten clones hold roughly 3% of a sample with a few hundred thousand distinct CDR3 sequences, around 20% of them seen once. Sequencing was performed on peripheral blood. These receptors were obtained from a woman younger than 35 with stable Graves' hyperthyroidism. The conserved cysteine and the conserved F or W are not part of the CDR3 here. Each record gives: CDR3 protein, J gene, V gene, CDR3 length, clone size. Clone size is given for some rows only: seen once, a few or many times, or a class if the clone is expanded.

CDR3 protein: ASSYSFLDRVYEQY; J gene: TRBJ2-7; V gene: TRBV6-5; CDR3 length: 14; clone size: many
CDR3 protein: ASRGLQGLGGYT; J gene: TRBJ1-2; V gene: TRBV7-2; CDR3 length: 12; clone size: many
CDR3 protein: ASSRTGTATYEQY; J gene: TRBJ2-7; V gene: TRBV28; CDR3 length: 13; clone size: many
CDR3 protein: ASSSTYVLETQY; J gene: TRBJ2-5; V gene: TRBV6-5; CDR3 length: 12; clone size: many
CDR3 protein: ASSQDGKVGRNTIY; J gene: TRBJ1-3; V gene: TRBV4-2; CDR3 length: 14; clone size: many
CDR3 protein: ASSRQGVTRPQH; J gene: TRBJ1-5; V gene: TRBV27; CDR3 length: 12; clone size: many
CDR3 protein: ASSGLAESTDTQY; J gene: TRBJ2-3; V gene: TRBV25-1; CDR3 length: 13; clone size: many
CDR3 protein: ASSEIAGTGELF; J gene: TRBJ2-2; V gene: TRBV6-1; CDR3 length: 12; clone size: many
CDR3 protein: AIMRTSGISNTGELF; J gene: TRBJ2-2; V gene: TRBV10-3; CDR3 length: 15; clone size: -
CDR3 protein: SVVSQGLFGQETQY; J gene: TRBJ2-5; V gene: TRBV29-1; CDR3 length: 14; clone size: many
CDR3 protein: ASSHDATEQETQY; J gene: TRBJ2-5; V gene: TRBV7-8; CDR3 length: 13; clone size: many
CDR3 protein: ASSLALGGNYGYT; J gene: TRBJ1-2; V gene: TRBV12-3/TRBV12-4; CDR3 length: 13; clone size: many
CDR3 protein: SARDRKEGMMETQY; J gene: TRBJ2-5; V gene: TRBV20-1; CDR3 length: 14; clone size: -
CDR3 protein: ASSSRPWGGEYSPLH; J gene: TRBJ1-6; V gene: TRBV7-2; CDR3 length: 15; clone size: -
CDR3 protein: ASTPRAGGLNTEAF; J gene: TRBJ1-1; V gene: TRBV11-2; CDR3 length: 14; clone size: many
CDR3 protein: ASTWASSGANVLR; J gene: TRBJ2-6; V gene: TRBV6-1; CDR3 length: 13; clone size: -
CDR3 protein: ASSIATSWAF; J gene: TRBJ1-1; V gene: TRBV19; CDR3 length: 10; clone size: many
CDR3 protein: ASSLGDRRNTEAF; J gene: TRBJ1-1; V gene: TRBV13; CDR3 length: 13; clone size: -
CDR3 protein: ASSESQGQQETQY; J gene: TRBJ2-5; V gene: TRBV6-1; CDR3 length: 13; clone size: few
CDR3 protein: ASSGQGRGTEAC; J gene: TRBJ1-1; V gene: TRBV2; CDR3 length: 12; clone size: few
CDR3 protein: ASTRDYSYEQY; J gene: TRBJ2-7; V gene: TRBV12-3/TRBV12-4; CDR3 length: 11; clone size: many
CDR3 protein: ASSLDRGPTEAF; J gene: TRBJ1-1; V gene: TRBV7-2; CDR3 length: 12; clone size: many
CDR3 protein: ASSLRRRDQPQH; J gene: TRBJ1-5; V gene: TRBV12-3/TRBV12-4; CDR3 length: 12; clone size: -
CDR3 protein: TSYTHTEAF; J gene: TRBJ1-1; V gene: TRBV20-1; CDR3 length: 9; clone size: many
CDR3 protein: ASSLNPGPINYGYT; J gene: TRBJ1-2; V gene: TRBV11-2; CDR3 length: 14; clone size: many
CDR3 protein: ASSLSAGNIQY; J gene: TRBJ2-4; V gene: TRBV27; CDR3 length: 11; clone size: many
CDR3 protein: AWSVGPPQETQY; J gene: TRBJ2-5; V gene: TRBV30; CDR3 length: 12; clone size: many
CDR3 protein: ASSLAQDRYSEAF; J gene: TRBJ1-1; V gene: TRBV12-3/TRBV12-4; CDR3 length: 13; clone size: many
CDR3 protein: SARRPPGEQY; J gene: TRBJ2-7; V gene: TRBV20-1; CDR3 length: 10; clone size: many
CDR3 protein: ASSLVTYEQY; J gene: TRBJ2-7; V gene: TRBV11-2; CDR3 length: 10; clone size: many
CDR3 protein: SAQHSQVLWEQY; J gene: TRBJ2-7; V gene: TRBV20-1; CDR3 length: 12; clone size: -
CDR3 protein: SVGRAGGIPYEQY; J gene: TRBJ2-7; V gene: TRBV29-1; CDR3 length: 13; clone size: many
CDR3 protein: ASSFKQGALNYGYT; J gene: TRBJ1-2; V gene: TRBV12-3/TRBV12-4; CDR3 length: 14; clone size: many
CDR3 protein: ASSLGRTTGFLGSPLH; J gene: TRBJ1-6; V gene: TRBV5-1; CDR3 length: 16; clone size: many
CDR3 protein: ASSLVGQGNYGYT; J gene: TRBJ1-2; V gene: TRBV7-2; CDR3 length: 13; clone size: many
CDR3 protein: ASSKSVGRNTEAF; J gene: TRBJ1-1; V gene: TRBV5-1; CDR3 length: 13; clone size: -
CDR3 protein: ASSSSSSGAIETQY; J gene: TRBJ2-5; V gene: TRBV12-3/TRBV12-4; CDR3 length: 14; clone size: many
CDR3 protein: ASSEDWILQETQH; J gene: TRBJ2-5; V gene: TRBV6-1; CDR3 length: 13; clone size: once
CDR3 protein: ASSYSVRAYEQY; J gene: TRBJ2-7; V gene: TRBV6-2/TRBV6-3; CDR3 length: 12; clone size: many
CDR3 protein: SVAPPTPGELF; J gene: TRBJ2-2; V gene: TRBV29-1; CDR3 length: 11; clone size: many
CDR3 protein: ASRGMQHQETQY; J gene: TRBJ2-5; V gene: TRBV28; CDR3 length: 12; clone size: many
CDR3 protein: ASSVGTTGGYEQY; J gene: TRBJ2-7; V gene: TRBV12-3/TRBV12-4; CDR3 length: 13; clone size: -
CDR3 protein: ASSTPGGSNYGYT; J gene: TRBJ1-2; V gene: TRBV11-1; CDR3 length: 13; clone size: few
CDR3 protein: ASSHTGTGYEQY; J gene: TRBJ2-7; V gene: TRBV11-2; CDR3 length: 12; clone size: many
CDR3 protein: ASSTRTGSSYEQY; J gene: TRBJ2-7; V gene: TRBV25-1; CDR3 length: 13; clone size: many
CDR3 protein: ASRDRFSYEQY; J gene: TRBJ2-7; V gene: TRBV28; CDR3 length: 11; clone size: many
CDR3 protein: ASSRDRGEQY; J gene: TRBJ2-7; V gene: TRBV11-2; CDR3 length: 10; clone size: -
CDR3 protein: ASSQDQEPGAEAF; J gene: TRBJ1-1; V gene: TRBV4-3; CDR3 length: 13; clone size: many
CDR3 protein: ASSYSTQLAYEQY; J gene: TRBJ2-7; V gene: TRBV6-5; CDR3 length: 13; clone size: many
CDR3 protein: ASSGSAAGTYEQY; J gene: TRBJ2-7; V gene: TRBV28; CDR3 length: 13; clone size: -
CDR3 protein: AISVGSPSYEQY; J gene: TRBJ2-7; V gene: TRBV10-3; CDR3 length: 12; clone size: many
CDR3 protein: ATTSTENTEAF; J gene: TRBJ1-1; V gene: TRBV12-3/TRBV12-4; CDR3 length: 11; clone size: few
CDR3 protein: ASSPIQGTDHTEAF; J gene: TRBJ1-1; V gene: TRBV18; CDR3 length: 14; clone size: many
CDR3 protein: SVLRDRGEAF; J gene: TRBJ1-1; V gene: TRBV29-1; CDR3 length: 10; clone size: once
CDR3 protein: SLLHLFAGPGVDTQY; J gene: TRBJ2-3; V gene: TRBV20-1; CDR3 length: 15; clone size: many
CDR3 protein: ASSPSGQLWAQY; J gene: TRBJ2-5; V gene: TRBV7-3; CDR3 length: 12; clone size: many
CDR3 protein: SATQGYSNQPQH; J gene: TRBJ1-5; V gene: TRBV20-1; CDR3 length: 12; clone size: many